This TCR beta chain is from a study of cytomegalovirus exposure and HLA in healthy donors. Study-level findings and limits: In an earlier analysis, in about 530 donors, most V segments appeared productive either ~90% or ~30% of the time. For TCR beta chains, V- and J-gene trimming was later linked to a missense DCLRE1C variant.

This clone was recorded once. No antigen is known for it. The CDR3 sequence is 13 residues long. Between the trimmed V and J ends, which lost 4 bases and 5 bases, there was a span of 9 bases. CDR1 and CDR2 from the germline V gene are ENHRY and SYGVKD. PCR amplification relied on 60 Vbeta primers (plus 13 Jbeta primers). Libraries were prepared by immunoSEQ multiplex PCR; TCRdb keeps only in-frame clonotypes and omits some of them. Of tens of thousands of clones in the sample, roughly 77% were seen once. The sequence was collected from a man aged 35 to 55 in good health and CMV-seronegative. The sequenced sample was PBMCs. This chain connects TRBV10-3 to TRBJ1-3; possibly TRBD1 for D (6 bases). The CDR3 loop reads CAISAGARNTIYF. The CDR3 region has the DNA TGTGCCATCAGTGCAGGGGCACGAAACACCATATATTTT.